These T cell receptor beta chains were read from a single sample in a study of blood T cell repertoires in COVID-19. Sequencing used immunoSEQ multiplex PCR; TCRdb keeps in-frame clones, though not all of them. This sample has over 150,000 clones, with over 60% found just once. The specimen was peripheral blood. The receptors were gathered from a woman between 65 and 79 years old with acute or convalescent COVID-19. Both conserved end residues are part of each CDR3. Each record gives: clone size, J gene, D gene, V gene, CDR3 protein, CDR3 DNA. The D gene is left open where the match is weak. A row's size may be missing; if present it is once, few, many or a size class.

>.|TRBJ2-2|TRBD2|TRBV3-1/TRBV3-2
CASSQLLAGVAGELFF
TGTGCCAGCAGCCAGCTCCTAGCGGGAGTCGCCGGGGAGCTGTTTTTT
>.|TRBJ2-2|TRBD2|TRBV2
CASSGLAGNTGELFF
TGTGCCAGCAGTGGTTTAGCGGGAAATACCGGGGAGCTGTTTTTT
>.|TRBJ2-5|.|TRBV6-5
CASSPTSGVGETQYF
TGTGCCAGCAGTCCGACGTCGGGGGTAGGAGAGACCCAGTACTTC
>.|TRBJ2-7|.|TRBV18
CASSRGYEQYF
TGTGCCAGCTCCCGGGGCTACGAGCAGTACTTC
>once|TRBJ1-6|.|TRBV5-1
CASSPTESDSPLHF
TGCGCCAGCAGCCCGACTGAGAGTGATTCACCCCTCCACTTT
>.|TRBJ1-3|.|TRBV5-1
CASSHQEFPDSGNTIYF
TGCGCCAGCAGCCATCAGGAATTCCCTGACTCTGGAAACACCATATATTTT
>few|TRBJ1-4|TRBD1|TRBV2
CASSRDRVYNEKLFF
TGTGCCAGCAGCCGCGACAGGGTCTATAATGAAAAACTGTTTTTT
>.|TRBJ1-5|.|TRBV13
CASSTSRVYNQPQHF
TGTGCCAGCAGCACCAGCCGGGTCTACAATCAGCCCCAGCATTTT
>few|TRBJ2-3|.|TRBV6-6
CASRVTPDTQYF
TGTGCCAGCCGAGTTACCCCAGATACGCAGTATTTT
>.|TRBJ2-2|TRBD2|TRBV5-4
CASSPRLAGPTGELFF
TGTGCCAGCAGCCCCCGACTAGCGGGACCCACCGGGGAGCTGTTTTTT
>few|TRBJ2-1|TRBD2|TRBV3-1/TRBV3-2
CASSLYRTSGLPYNEQFF
TGTGCCAGCAGCCTTTACAGGACTAGCGGACTTCCCTACAATGAGCAGTTCTTC
>.|TRBJ1-4|.|TRBV6-4
CASTGNGKREKHNEKLFF
TGTGCCAGCACCGGGAATGGAAAGCGGGAGAAACATAATGAAAAACTGTTTTTT
>.|TRBJ1-4|.|TRBV5-1
CASSLVGGLEKLFF
TGCGCCAGCAGCTTGGTTGGGGGCTTGGAAAAACTGTTTTTT
>.|TRBJ1-5|TRBD1|TRBV24-1
CATSDPTGVDQPQHF
TGTGCCACCAGTGACCCGACAGGGGTCGATCAGCCCCAGCATTTT
>.|TRBJ2-2|TRBD2|TRBV6-1
CASSEFGLVSTGELFF
TGTGCCAGCAGTGAATTCGGACTAGTCTCCACCGGGGAGCTGTTTTTT
>few|TRBJ2-1|TRBD2|TRBV5-5
CASSPGLAGGRGEQFF
TGTGCCAGCAGCCCGGGACTAGCGGGAGGTCGAGGCGAGCAGTTCTTC
>.|TRBJ1-4|TRBD1|TRBV7-8
CASTRGQGGEKLFF
TGTGCCAGCACACGGGGACAGGGAGGTGAAAAACTGTTTTTT
>.|TRBJ1-5|.|TRBV19
CASSIAGNQPQHF
TGTGCCAGTAGTATCGCGGGGAATCAGCCCCAGCATTTT
>.|TRBJ1-6|TRBD1|TRBV5-4
CASSSLFDRGSPLHF
TGTGCCAGCAGCTCGCTCTTTGACAGGGGGTCACCCCTCCACTTT
>.|TRBJ2-2|TRBD2|TRBV7-2
CASSFGPSGRSGELFF
TGTGCCAGCAGCTTTGGTCCTAGCGGGAGATCCGGGGAGCTGTTTTTT
>.|TRBJ1-5|.|TRBV4-2
CASSPQVYSNQPQHF
TGTGCCAGCAGCCCACAGGTGTATAGCAATCAGCCCCAGCATTTT
>.|TRBJ1-1|TRBD1|TRBV18
CASSPPIGQGNTEAFF
TGTGCCAGCTCACCACCGATCGGACAGGGAAACACTGAAGCTTTCTTT
>.|TRBJ1-2|TRBD1|TRBV2
CASSNRGVYGYTF
TGTGCCAGCAGTAACAGGGGGGTCTATGGCTACACCTTC
>few|TRBJ1-5|TRBD1|TRBV29-1
CSVIISGTGGSNQPQHF
TGCAGCGTGATAATAAGTGGGACAGGCGGTAGCAATCAGCCCCAGCATTTT
>.|TRBJ1-1|TRBD1|TRBV7-3
CASSLQGGDGTEAFF
TGTGCCAGCAGCTTACAGGGGGGAGATGGGACTGAAGCTTTCTTT
>.|TRBJ1-6|.|TRBV1
CTSSQDGRVRHSSPLHF
TGCACCAGCAGCCAAGATGGGAGGGTCCGGCATAGTTCACCCCTCCACTTT
>.|TRBJ2-5|.|TRBV20-1
CSAGVLETQYF
TGCAGTGCTGGAGTCTTAGAGACCCAGTACTTC
>.|TRBJ1-4|.|TRBV19
CASSTLTTNEKLFF
TGTGCCAGTAGCACTTTAACAACTAATGAAAAACTGTTTTTT
>.|TRBJ2-7|TRBD2|TRBV19
CATEGTSGSEQYF
TGTGCCACCGAAGGGACTAGCGGGAGCGAGCAGTACTTC
>.|TRBJ2-7|TRBD2|TRBV3-1/TRBV3-2
CASSAVPSGSYEQYF
TGTGCCAGCAGCGCTGTTCCTAGCGGGAGCTACGAGCAGTACTTC
>.|TRBJ2-1|TRBD2|TRBV9
CASSARLAGGNYNEQFF
TGTGCCAGCAGCGCCAGACTAGCGGGAGGTAACTACAATGAGCAGTTCTTC
>.|TRBJ2-2|TRBD1|TRBV6-5
CATSRTGGPGELFF
TGTGCCACAAGCAGGACAGGGGGCCCCGGGGAGCTGTTTTTT
>.|TRBJ2-6|TRBD2|TRBV7-9
CASSPLLRGGGPGANVLTF
TGTGCCAGCAGCCCCCTTCTCCGCGGGGGGGGTCCAGGGGCCAACGTCCTGACTTTC
>.|TRBJ1-5|.|TRBV25-1
CASSERGGQPQHF
TGTGCCAGCAGTGAAAGGGGTGGTCAGCCCCAGCATTTT
>few|TRBJ1-1|TRBD1|TRBV5-1
CASSLTGGNTEAFF
TGCGCCAGCAGCCTAACAGGGGGCAACACTGAAGCTTTCTTT
>.|TRBJ2-3|TRBD2|TRBV15
CATSRGWAGGPTDTQYF
TGTGCCACCAGCAGAGGATGGGCGGGAGGGCCCACAGATACGCAGTATTTT
>once|TRBJ2-5|.|TRBV7-2
CASSPTRRQETQYF
TGTGCCAGCAGCCCGACGCGGCGACAAGAGACCCAGTACTTC
>.|TRBJ2-4|.|TRBV6-1
CASSEFSGDIQYF
TGTGCCAGCAGTGAATTTAGCGGTGACATTCAGTACTTC
>few|TRBJ1-3|.|TRBV29-1
CSVLQGEYGNTIYF
TGCAGCGTACTACAGGGTGAATATGGAAACACCATATATTTT
>.|TRBJ2-7|.|TRBV10-3
CAISESFGKEQYF
TGTGCCATCAGTGAATCTTTCGGTAAGGAGCAGTACTTC
>.|TRBJ2-6|TRBD1|TRBV19
CASSTTGGSSGANVLTF
TGTGCCAGTAGTACCACAGGGGGCTCGTCTGGGGCCAACGTCCTGACTTTC
>.|TRBJ2-3|.|TRBV24-1
CATSVGLASDTQYF
TGTGCCACCAGTGTAGGGCTAGCTTCAGATACGCAGTATTTT
>.|TRBJ1-2|.|TRBV6-6
CASSYGLQGTNYGYTF
TGTGCCAGCAGTTACGGCTTACAGGGAACTAACTATGGCTACACCTTC
>.|TRBJ1-3|.|TRBV9
CASSVGPQGQGVGNTIYF
TGTGCCAGCAGCGTAGGGCCCCAAGGGCAGGGCGTTGGAAACACCATATATTTT
>.|TRBJ1-5|.|TRBV6-6
CASSYFRQPQHF
TGTGCCAGCAGTTATTTCCGGCAGCCCCAGCATTTT
>many|TRBJ1-5|TRBD1|TRBV2
CASSGQGSHQPQHF
TGTGCCAGCAGTGGACAGGGGAGCCATCAGCCCCAGCATTTT
>once|TRBJ1-2|TRBD1|TRBV9
CASSARRTGGFGYTF
TGTGCCAGCAGCGCGAGAAGGACAGGGGGGTTTGGCTACACCTTC
>many|TRBJ2-6|.|TRBV6-5
CASKAGSSGANVLTF
TGTGCCAGCAAAGCGGGCTCCTCTGGGGCCAACGTCCTGACTTTC
>.|TRBJ2-1|TRBD1|TRBV2
CASSEGQGPSYNEQFF
TGTGCCAGCAGTGAAGGACAGGGACCGTCCTACAATGAGCAGTTCTTC
>.|TRBJ2-1|TRBD2|TRBV29-1
CSVGTSGKNNEQFF
TGCAGCGTTGGGACTAGCGGGAAGAACAATGAGCAGTTCTTC
>.|TRBJ1-1|TRBD1|TRBV30
CAWSVLIGTGGVEAFF
TGTGCCTGGAGTGTACTGATTGGGACAGGGGGAGTTGAAGCTTTCTTT
>once|TRBJ2-1|.|TRBV7-9
CASSSSLPSNEQFF
TGTGCCAGCAGCTCCTCTCTCCCCTCTAATGAGCAGTTCTTC
>.|TRBJ2-3|.|TRBV7-2
CASSLGGWSQYF
TGTGCCAGCAGCTTGGGGGGTTGGTCGCAGTATTTT
>.|TRBJ2-5|TRBD2|TRBV30
CAWEAGIRETQYF
TGTGCCTGGGAAGCGGGAATACGGGAGACCCAGTACTTC
>.|TRBJ2-1|TRBD2|TRBV19
CASSKVAGAENEQFF
TGTGCCAGTAGTAAGGTAGCGGGAGCTGAAAATGAGCAGTTCTTC
>.|TRBJ2-7|TRBD2|TRBV10-1
CASSEPGELAGDYEQYF
TGCGCCAGCAGTGAGCCGGGGGAACTAGCGGGGGACTACGAGCAGTACTTC
>.|TRBJ2-7|.|TRBV6-2/TRBV6-3
CASRPNFGEQYF
TGTGCCAGCAGACCTAACTTCGGCGAGCAGTACTTC